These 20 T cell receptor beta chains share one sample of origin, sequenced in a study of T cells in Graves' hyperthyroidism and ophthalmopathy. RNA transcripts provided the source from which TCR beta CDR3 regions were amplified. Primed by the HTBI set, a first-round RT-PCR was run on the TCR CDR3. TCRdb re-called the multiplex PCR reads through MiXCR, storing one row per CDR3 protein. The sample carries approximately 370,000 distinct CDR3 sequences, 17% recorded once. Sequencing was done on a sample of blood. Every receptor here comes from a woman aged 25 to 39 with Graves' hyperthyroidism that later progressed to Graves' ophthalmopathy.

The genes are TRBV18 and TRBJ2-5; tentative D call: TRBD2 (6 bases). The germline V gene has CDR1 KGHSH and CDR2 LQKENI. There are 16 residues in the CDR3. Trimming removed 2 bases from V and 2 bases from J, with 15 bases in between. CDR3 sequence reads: CASSPWPSVPQETQYF. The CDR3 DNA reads TGTGCCAGCTCACCATGGCCTAGCGTACCTCAAGAGACCCAGTACTTC.

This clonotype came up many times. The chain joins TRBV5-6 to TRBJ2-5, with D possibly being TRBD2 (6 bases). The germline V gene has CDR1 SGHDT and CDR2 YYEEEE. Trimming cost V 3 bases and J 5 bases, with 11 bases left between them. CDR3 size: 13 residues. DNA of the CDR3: TGTGCCAGCAGCTCGGGGGAATACGAGACCCAGTACTTC. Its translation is CASSSGEYETQYF.

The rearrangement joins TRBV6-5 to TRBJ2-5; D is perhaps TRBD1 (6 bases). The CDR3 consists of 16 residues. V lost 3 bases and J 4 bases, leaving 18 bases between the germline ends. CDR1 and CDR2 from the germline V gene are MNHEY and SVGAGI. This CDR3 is CASSYGSGGPSETQYF. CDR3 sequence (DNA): TGTGCCAGCAGTTATGGGAGTGGGGGCCCCTCAGAGACCCAGTACTTC.

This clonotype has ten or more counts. CDR3 region: CAWSEGSSGNTIYF. The CDR3 bases are TGTGCCTGGAGTGAAGGGAGCTCTGGAAACACCATATATTTT. This sequence joins TRBV30 and TRBJ1-3; D is undetermined. Germline values: CDR1 GTSNPN, CDR2 SVGIG (reference sequence). The V end lost 1 base, the J end lost 0 bases, and 7 bases lay between the germline ends. CDR3 length equals 14 residues.

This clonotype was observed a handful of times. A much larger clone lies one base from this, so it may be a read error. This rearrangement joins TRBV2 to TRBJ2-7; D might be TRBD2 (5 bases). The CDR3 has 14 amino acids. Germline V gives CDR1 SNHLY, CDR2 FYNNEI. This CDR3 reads CACSEVIDYYEQYF. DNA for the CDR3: TGTGCCTGCAGTGAAGTAATAGACTACTACGAGCAGTACTTC.

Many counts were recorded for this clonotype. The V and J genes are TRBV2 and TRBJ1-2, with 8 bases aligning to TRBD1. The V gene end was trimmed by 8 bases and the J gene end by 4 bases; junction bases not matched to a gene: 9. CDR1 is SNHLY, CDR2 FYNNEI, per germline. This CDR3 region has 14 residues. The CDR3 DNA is TGTGCCAGCGCCCGGACAGGGACGGCCTATGGCTACACCTTC. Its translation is CASARTGTAYGYTF.

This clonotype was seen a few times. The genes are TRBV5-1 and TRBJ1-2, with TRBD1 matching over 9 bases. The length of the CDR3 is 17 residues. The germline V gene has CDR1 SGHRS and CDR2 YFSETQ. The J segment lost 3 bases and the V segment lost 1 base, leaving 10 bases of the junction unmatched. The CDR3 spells CASSLTFSRDRDYGYTF. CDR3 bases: TGCGCCAGCAGCTTGACCTTCTCCCGGGACAGGGACTATGGCTACACCTTC.

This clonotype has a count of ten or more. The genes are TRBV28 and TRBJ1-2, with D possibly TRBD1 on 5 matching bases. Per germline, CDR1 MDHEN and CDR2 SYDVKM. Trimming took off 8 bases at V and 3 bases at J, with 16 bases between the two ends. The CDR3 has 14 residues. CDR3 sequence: CASDVSGRDYGYTF. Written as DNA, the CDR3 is TGTGCCAGCGATGTATCAGGGAGGGACTATGGCTACACCTTC.

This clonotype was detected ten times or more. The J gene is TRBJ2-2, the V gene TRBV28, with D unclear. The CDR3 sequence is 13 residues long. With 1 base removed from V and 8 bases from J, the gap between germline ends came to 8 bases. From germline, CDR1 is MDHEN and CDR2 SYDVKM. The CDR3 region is CASSLLGGGELFF. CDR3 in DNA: TGTGCCAGCAGTTTATTGGGTGGAGGGGAGCTGTTTTTT. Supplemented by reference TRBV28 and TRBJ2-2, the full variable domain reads DVKVTQSSRYLVKRTGEKVFLECVQDMDHENMFWYRQDPGLGLRLIYFSYDVKMKEKGDIPEGYSVSREKKERFSLILESASTNQTSMYLCASSLLGGGELFFGEGSRLTVL.

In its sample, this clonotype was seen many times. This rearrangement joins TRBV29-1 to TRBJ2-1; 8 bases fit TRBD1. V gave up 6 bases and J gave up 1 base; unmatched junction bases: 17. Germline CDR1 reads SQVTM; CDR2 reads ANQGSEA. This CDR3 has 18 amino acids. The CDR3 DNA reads TGCAGCGTCCTTCACGCTGGCGTCGGGACAGGTTCCTACAATGAGCAGTTCTTC. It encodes CSVLHAGVGTGSYNEQFF.

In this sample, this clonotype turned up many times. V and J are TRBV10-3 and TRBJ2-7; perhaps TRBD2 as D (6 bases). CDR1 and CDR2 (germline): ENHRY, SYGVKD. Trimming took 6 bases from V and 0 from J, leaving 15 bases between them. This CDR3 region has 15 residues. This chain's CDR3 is CAIRKDLGGSYEQYF. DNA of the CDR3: TGTGCCATCAGGAAAGATCTGGGGGGCTCCTACGAGCAGTACTTC.

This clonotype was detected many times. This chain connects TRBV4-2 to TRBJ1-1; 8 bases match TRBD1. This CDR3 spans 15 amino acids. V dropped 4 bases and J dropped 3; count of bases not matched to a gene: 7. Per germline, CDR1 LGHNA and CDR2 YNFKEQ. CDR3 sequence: CASSPPRTGHTEAFF. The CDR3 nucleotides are TGTGCCAGCAGCCCACCAAGGACAGGGCACACTGAAGCTTTCTTT.

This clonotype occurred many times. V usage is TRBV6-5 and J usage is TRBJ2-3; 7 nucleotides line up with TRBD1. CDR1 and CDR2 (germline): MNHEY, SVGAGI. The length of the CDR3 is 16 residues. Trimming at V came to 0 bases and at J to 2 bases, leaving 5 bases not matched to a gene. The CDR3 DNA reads TGTGCCAGCAGTTACTCCAGGGGGAGACCCACAGATACGCAGTATTTT. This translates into CASSYSRGRPTDTQYF.

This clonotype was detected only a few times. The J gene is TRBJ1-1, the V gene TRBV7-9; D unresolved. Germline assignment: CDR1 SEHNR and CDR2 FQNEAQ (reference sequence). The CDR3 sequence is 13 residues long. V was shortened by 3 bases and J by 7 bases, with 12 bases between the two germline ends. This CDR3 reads CASSFGRLDEAFF. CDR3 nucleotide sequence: TGTGCCAGCAGCTTTGGGCGGTTAGATGAAGCTTTCTTT.

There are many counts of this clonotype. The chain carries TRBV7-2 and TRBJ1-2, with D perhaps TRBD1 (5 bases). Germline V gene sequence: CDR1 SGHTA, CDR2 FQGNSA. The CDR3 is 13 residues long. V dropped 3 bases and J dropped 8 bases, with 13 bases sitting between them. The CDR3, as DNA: TGTGCCAGCAGCTTTCGGGGCGGTGAAGGCTACACCTTC. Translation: CASSFRGGEGYTF. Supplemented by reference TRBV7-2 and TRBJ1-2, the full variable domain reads GAGVSQSPSNKVTEKGKDVELRCDPISGHTALYWYRQSLGQGLEFLIYFQGNSAPDKSGLPSDRFSAERTGGSVSTLTIQRTQQEDSAVYLCASSFRGGEGYTFGSGTRLTVV.

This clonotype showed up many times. CDR3 in amino acids: CASSLVPSGQGSGNTIYF. For the CDR3, the DNA is TGTGCCAGCAGTTTAGTCCCTTCGGGACAAGGGTCTGGAAACACCATATATTTT. V usage is TRBV27 and J usage is TRBJ1-3, with D perhaps matching TRBD1 (6 bases). The germline V gene has CDR1 MNHEY and CDR2 SMNVEV (reference sequence). The CDR3 has 18 residues. V was cut by 2 bases and J by 1 base, with 18 bases left in between.

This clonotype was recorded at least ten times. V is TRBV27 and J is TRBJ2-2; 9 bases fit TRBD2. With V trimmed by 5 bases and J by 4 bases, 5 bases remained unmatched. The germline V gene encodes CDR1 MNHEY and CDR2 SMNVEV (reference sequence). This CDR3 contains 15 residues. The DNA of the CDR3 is TGTGCCAGCAGTCCACTAGCGGGCGGCACCGGGGAGCTGTTTTTT. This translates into CASSPLAGGTGELFF.

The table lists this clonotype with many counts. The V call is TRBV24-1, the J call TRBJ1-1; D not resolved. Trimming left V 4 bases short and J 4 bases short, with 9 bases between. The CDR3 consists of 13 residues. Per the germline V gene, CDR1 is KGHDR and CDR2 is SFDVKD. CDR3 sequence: CATSEAGSTEAFF. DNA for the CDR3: TGTGCCACCAGTGAGGCGGGCAGCACTGAAGCTTTCTTT.

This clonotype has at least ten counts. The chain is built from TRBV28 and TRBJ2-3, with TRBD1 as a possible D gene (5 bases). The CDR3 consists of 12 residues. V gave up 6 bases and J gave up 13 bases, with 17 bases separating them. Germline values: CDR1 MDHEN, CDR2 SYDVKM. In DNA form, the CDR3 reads TGTGCCAGCAGCCCCCCAGGGATTCAGGAGTATTTT. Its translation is CASSPPGIQEYF.

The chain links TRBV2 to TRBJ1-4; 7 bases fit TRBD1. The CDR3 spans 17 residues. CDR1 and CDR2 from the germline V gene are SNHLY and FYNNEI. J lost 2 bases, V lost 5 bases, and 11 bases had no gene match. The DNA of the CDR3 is TGTGCCAGCAGTTCCTCACAGGGGTGGAGGACTAATGAAAAACTGTTTTTT. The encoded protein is CASSSSQGWRTNEKLFF.